One and the same sample provided the 7 T cell receptor beta chains below, sequenced in a study of cytomegalovirus exposure and HLA in healthy donors (dated by TCRdb to 2017 to 2019). The library was obtained by the immunoSEQ multiplex PCR assay. For the multiplex PCR, a mixture combining 60 forward primers for TCR Vbeta segments and 13 reverse primers for TCR Jbeta segments was used. TCRdb obtained this table from immuneACCESS and retained in-frame rearrangements with V and J assigned. These tables miss some clones; where compared with another copy, unresolved V genes account for less than half of the shortfall, and the remainder is unexplained. The sample table shows approximately 100,000 clones, and about 59% are seen once. Together, the top ten hold 3% to 4% of the sample. Sequences were obtained from PBMCs. The receptors come from a man between 25 and 39 years old in good health and CMV-seropositive.

This clone turned up a few times. V usage is TRBV5-1 and J usage is TRBJ1-5, with D tentatively TRBD1 (5 bases). V was pared by 6 bases and J by 0 bases, with 13 bases between. Germline-derived CDR1 and CDR2 are SGHRS and YFSETQ. The CDR3 covers 15 residues. This chain's CDR3 is CASTVGGVSNQPQHF. In DNA form, the CDR3 reads TGCGCCAGCACCGTTGGGGGGGTTAGCAATCAGCCCCAGCATTTT.

The sample holds one count of this clone. The chain is built from TRBV2 and TRBJ2-5; 7 bases agree with TRBD1. The CDR3 has 14 amino acids. V shed 7 bases, J shed 5 bases, and the junction held 10 bases outside the gene matches. CDR1 SNHLY and CDR2 FYNNEI come from the germline V gene. For the CDR3, the DNA is TGTGCCAGCACAGGGACAGAGCGGAGGGAGACCCAGTACTTC. Translated: CASTGTERRETQYF.

CDR3 protein: CASSSHLSRASGNEQFF. CDR3 in DNA: TGTGCCAGCAGCTCCCATTTAAGCAGAGCTAGTGGCAATGAGCAGTTCTTC. The chain combines TRBV7-2 with TRBJ2-1, with D hard to call. Per the germline V gene, CDR1 is SGHTA and CDR2 is FQGNSA. With 4 bases removed from V and 6 bases from J, the gap between germline ends came to 22 bases. The length of the CDR3 is 17 residues.

This clone was seen a single time. This rearrangement joins TRBV19 to TRBJ2-1, with TRBD2 identical over 8 bases. The junction had 8 bases not matched to a gene; V was cut back by 3 bases and J by 4 bases. Germline V gene lookup returns CDR1 LNHDA and CDR2 SQIVND (reference sequence). The CDR3 has 16 amino acids. CDR3 in amino acids: CASSMGLSGAYNEQFF. CDR3 DNA: TGTGCCAGTAGTATGGGTCTTAGCGGGGCTTACAATGAGCAGTTCTTC.

The rearrangement uses TRBV19 and TRBJ1-2, with 9 bases lining up with TRBD1. Germline V gene data show CDR1 as LNHDA and CDR2 as SQIVND (reference sequence). Germline trimming cut 1 base from V and 8 bases from J; bases unmatched to any gene: 8. The CDR3 has 15 amino acids. The CDR3 region is CASSIVNRGLDGYTF. The CDR3 region has the DNA TGTGCCAGTAGTATAGTAAACAGGGGGCTGGACGGCTACACCTTC.

This clone appeared a few times. This chain joins TRBV29-1 and TRBJ2-5; weak D call: TRBD2 (5 bases). The CDR3 has 13 residues. Germline V gene lookup returns CDR1 SQVTM and CDR2 ANQGSEA. V was trimmed by 6 bases and J by 5 bases, leaving 16 bases between them. In DNA form, the CDR3 reads TGCAGCGTCACGAGATCCTCGGGGGAGACCCAGTACTTC. It translates to CSVTRSSGETQYF.

V is TRBV6-4 and J is TRBJ1-1, with D perhaps TRBD1 (6 bases). CDR1 and CDR2 from the germline V gene are MRHNA and SNTAGT. V was trimmed by 6 bases and J by 6 bases, leaving 14 bases between them. This CDR3 contains 13 residues. The CDR3 is CASSQAGGAEAFF. The DNA for the CDR3 is TGTGCCAGCAGCCAAGCGGGGGGCGCTGAAGCTTTCTTT.